The 13 T cell receptor beta chains presented below share a single source sample, sequenced in a study of blood T cell repertoires in COVID-19. Libraries were prepared by immunoSEQ multiplex PCR; TCRdb keeps only in-frame clonotypes and omits some of them. The sample has 150,000 or so clones; approximately 85% are singletons. The sample comprised peripheral blood. These receptors originate from a woman in her sixties with COVID-19, enrolled during active disease.

This rearrangement joins TRBV5-4 to TRBJ2-5; 9 nucleotides align to TRBD2. Germline V CDR1 and CDR2: SGHNT, YYREEE (reference sequence). J was trimmed by 1 base and V by 0 bases; bases with no gene match: 10. CDR3 size: 18 residues. The CDR3 coding sequence is TGTGCCAGCAGCTTGGATCTTGCTAGCGGGGTCCTCCAAGAGACCCAGTACTTC. Residues: CASSLDLASGVLQETQYF.

The chain links TRBV28 to TRBJ2-7, with TRBD1 matching 9 bases. V lost 9 bases to trimming and J lost 3 bases; unmatched junction nucleotides: 12. Germline CDR1 reads MDHEN; CDR2 reads SYDVKM. The CDR3 has 15 residues. CDR3 region: CASRARDRAIYEQYV. The CDR3 DNA sequence: TGTGCCAGTCGGGCCCGGGACAGGGCCATCTACGAGCAGTACGTC.

The genes are TRBV7-9 and TRBJ1-2, with 11 bases identical to TRBD1. Germline-derived CDR1 and CDR2 are SEHNR and FQNEAQ (reference sequence). V was clipped by 0 bases and J by 0 bases; unmatched bases: 3. The CDR3 sequence is 17 residues long. CDR3 sequence reads: CASSLARGQGANYGYTF. As DNA, the CDR3 is TGTGCCAGCAGCTTAGCGAGGGGACAGGGGGCTAACTATGGCTACACCTTC.

The V call is TRBV5-4, the J call TRBJ2-5; TRBD2 matches 7 bases. The germline V gene encodes CDR1 SGHNT and CDR2 YYREEE (reference sequence). The CDR3 runs to 17 residues. The V gene end was trimmed by 4 bases and the J gene end by 5 bases; junction bases not matched to a gene: 17. Written as DNA, the CDR3 is TGTGCCAGCAGCAGAATGGGGGGAGGGCAGGGTTTGGAGACCCAGTACTTC. Its translation: CASSRMGGGQGLETQYF.

A single count supports this clone. V gene TRBV7-2 combines with J gene TRBJ2-1; a weak D match, TRBD2 (6 bases). The germline V gene encodes CDR1 SGHTA and CDR2 FQGNSA. Between the trimmed V and J ends, which lost 4 bases and 7 bases, there was a span of 17 bases. This CDR3 has 15 amino acids. The CDR3, as DNA: TGTGCCAGCAGCTCCCCCCGGGGGAGTCTGAATGAGCAGTTCTTC. It yields the protein CASSSPRGSLNEQFF.

This chain links TRBV28 with TRBJ2-7; 7 positions match TRBD2. CDR1 MDHEN and CDR2 SYDVKM come from the germline V gene. The CDR3 runs 16 residues. With 2 bases clipped from V and 1 base from J, the junction kept 8 bases outside the gene matches. The CDR3 spells CASSLGVGGRSYEQYF. DNA of the CDR3: TGTGCCAGCAGTTTAGGCGTGGGGGGGAGATCCTACGAGCAGTACTTC.

This rearrangement joins TRBV7-2 to TRBJ2-1; TRBD2 aligns across 8 bases. Losses at the gene ends were 1 base for V and 7 bases for J; bases not matched to a gene: 6. Looked up from germline, CDR1 is SGHTA and CDR2 is FQGNSA. The CDR3 has 15 amino acids. The CDR3 nucleotides read TGTGCCAGCAGCTTAGGGGGCGGGAGGTTAAATGAGCAGTTCTTC. It encodes CASSLGGGRLNEQFF. The full variable domain, its missing parts supplied by reference TRBV7-2 and TRBJ2-1, is GAGVSQSPSNKVTEKGKDVELRCDPISGHTALYWYRQSLGQGLEFLIYFQGNSAPDKSGLPSDRFSAERTGGSVSTLTIQRTQQEDSAVYLCASSLGGGRLNEQFFGPGTRLTVL.

The CDR3 sequence: CASSSEGGGYTF. In DNA form, the CDR3 reads TGTGCCAGCAGCTCAGAGGGGGGTGGCTACACCTTC. The gene calls are TRBV11-2 and TRBJ1-2, with D perhaps TRBD1 (6 bases). The CDR3 length is 12 residues. V was cut by 4 bases and J by 7 bases, with 10 bases left in between. Germline CDR1 reads SGHAT; CDR2 reads FQNNGV.

This chain's CDR3 is CASSYSELPTSTDTQYF. In DNA, the CDR3 is TGTGCCAGCAGTTACTCTGAGCTACCAACTAGCACAGATACGCAGTATTTT. This rearrangement joins TRBV6-2 or TRBV6-3 to TRBJ2-3; D is uncertain. Germline-derived CDR1 and CDR2 are MNHEY and SVGEGT. CDR3 length equals 17 residues. V was clipped by 0 bases and J by 0 bases, with 13 bases between them.

The rearrangement links TRBV5-5 to TRBJ2-7, with D possibly being TRBD1 (5 bases). Deletions cut 0 bases from V and 2 bases from J, with 6 bases between. The CDR3 is 13 residues long. The germline gives CDR1 SGHKS, CDR2 YYEKEE (reference sequence). The CDR3 region is CASSLGGPYEQYV. Here the CDR3 DNA reads TGTGCCAGCAGCTTGGGGGGCCCCTACGAGCAGTACGTC.

The chain links TRBV4-3 to TRBJ1-4, with 8 bases matching TRBD1. In germline, CDR1 is LGHNA, CDR2 YSLEER. After removal of 2 bases from V and 3 bases from J, the junction contained 2 bases not matched to a gene. The CDR3 loop spans 15 amino acids. DNA for the CDR3: TGCGCCAGCAGCCAACCGGGACAGGCTAATGAAAAACTGTTTTTT. It translates to CASSQPGQANEKLFF.

The chain combines TRBV6-2 or TRBV6-3 with TRBJ2-1, with TRBD1 matching 7 bases. After removal of 0 bases from V and 8 bases from J, the junction contained 4 bases not matched to a gene. There are 14 residues in the CDR3. Looked up from germline, CDR1 is MNHEY and CDR2 is SVGEGT. DNA for the CDR3: TGTGCCAGCAGTTACTCGGGACAGACTCATGAGCAGTTCTTC. As protein: CASSYSGQTHEQFF.

The gene calls are TRBV28 and TRBJ1-5; D is possibly TRBD1 (6 bases). Trimming stripped 3 bases from V and 6 bases from J, with 18 bases between. From germline, CDR1 is MDHEN and CDR2 SYDVKM. The CDR3 is 16 residues long. The chain's CDR3 is CASSFHTQGSSQPQHF. CDR3 nucleotide sequence: TGTGCCAGCAGTTTCCACACCCAGGGGTCGAGTCAGCCCCAGCATTTT.